This TCR beta chain was identified during a study of blood T cell repertoires in COVID-19 (dated by TCRdb to the early 2020s). With respect to the entire study: Samples covering the acute and convalescent phases of COVID-19 were provided by collaborators in the United States, Italy and Spain. The material from the prospective study consisted of cDNA or gDNA derived from T cells, B-cell-depleted T cells, or PBMCs. The dataset comprised deeply sampled blood TCRbeta repertoires from subjects exposed to, actively infected with, or recovered from COVID-19. The repertoires were released in a freely available public database meant as a resource for research on the immune response to SARS-CoV-2. The samples were drawn from two sources: the first 160 participants of the ongoing ImmuneRACE study, and over 1,000 subjects contributed by 6 global collaborators. Nearly every sample came with metadata listing a de-identified subject ID, COVID-19 status, age in years and sex. Where HLA class I and class II types were available, the types were taken from metadata supplied by the sample provider, not from assay-based typing. General conclusions and limits of the study: The amount of clinical and demographic metadata varied by source and participant and was provided uncurated.

CDR1 LNHDA and CDR2 SQIVND were looked up in the germline V gene (reference sequence). The CDR3 goes from the cysteine to the phenylalanine over 16 residues. The only DNA kept is the CDR3, 48 bases in frame from the first base. Germline trimming amounts to 0 bases on V and 10 bases on J, with 9 as the count of junction bases outside the gene matches. TCRbeta CDR3 regions were amplified from genomic DNA using the immunoSEQ Assay, a bias-controlled multiplex PCR. The authors' pipeline ran thus. Within the assay, amplification of reference gene primers was used to estimate how many nucleated cells each sample contained. Sequence reads were collapsed and filtered to measure the absolute abundance of every unique TCRbeta CDR3 rearrangement. For each sample, productive Simpson clonality was calculated by taking the square root of Simpson's diversity index across productive rearrangements. TCRdb retrieved this table from immuneACCESS and kept in-frame rearrangements only. Not all clones are present; in checked studies, unresolved V genes account for under half, and no reason is known for the remainder. That table gives V, J and clone size, and the DNA gave D and trimming. The table for this sample lists 200,000 to 250,000 clones; around 87% of them were counted only once. The leading ten clones occupy more than 6.5% of the sample.

Remarks on this clone: Its antigen is unknown. No base qualities exist here, and no much larger clone lies one base off it.

Each collaborating institution followed its own protocols to collect whole blood in K2EDTA tubes. For TCRbeta analysis, collaborator samples were shipped as frozen whole blood, as isolated PBMCs, or as DNA extracted from either sample type. The clonotype comes from a woman between 65 and 79 years old with active or convalescent COVID-19. This chain is built from TRBV19 and TRBJ1-6, with TRBD1 matching 7 junction bases. The source material was peripheral blood. CDR3 reads: CASSIDPTGASSPLHF. The nucleotides read TGTGCCAGTAGTATAGATCCCACAGGGGCGAGCTCACCCCTCCACTTT.